Each of the 18 T cell receptor beta chains below was sequenced from the same sample in a study of CD8 T cells in Susac syndrome (dated 2019 in TCRdb). Library preparation was by the immunoSEQ multiplex PCR assay. RNA was extracted with the RNeasy kit and about 0.5 to 1 ug was reverse transcribed using random hexamers. Using fastp at Q25 and MiXCR, TCRdb reprocessed the public reads and kept productive beta chains. Under each unique CDR3 protein, matching rows form one entry showing the most common genes and DNA. This sample gives roughly 200,000 distinct CDR3 sequences in total; approximately 96% of them show up just once. The ten top clones hold approximately 0.09% of the sample. The sequencing sample was made of CD4+ T cells from PBMCs. The source is a human donor with multiple sclerosis.

This clonotype has only one observation. The J gene is TRBJ1-2, the V gene TRBV27; possible D gene TRBD1, 6 bases. There are 13 residues in the CDR3. The V end lost 5 bases, the J end lost 6 bases, and 13 bases lay between the germline ends. Germline V gene lookup returns CDR1 MNHEY and CDR2 SMNVEV (reference sequence). The CDR3 loop reads CASSPRGGHGYTF. CDR3 DNA: TGTGCCAGCAGTCCCCGAGGGGGTCATGGCTACACCTTC.

This clonotype was counted once. V gene TRBV3-1 combines with J gene TRBJ2-3, with 7 nucleotides matching TRBD1. This CDR3 contains 16 residues. Germline CDR1 reads LGHDT; CDR2 reads YNNKEL (reference sequence). Trimming cost V 3 bases and J 1 base; bases outside gene matches: 7. The CDR3, as DNA: TGTGCCAGCAGCCAGAAGAGGGGGCTCCGCACAGATACGCAGTATTTT. It encodes CASSQKRGLRTDTQYF.

The CDR3 sequence is CSARDPSTGQNTEAFF. For the CDR3, the DNA is TGCAGTGCTAGAGATCCCTCGACAGGTCAGAACACTGAAGCTTTCTTT. The chain joins TRBV20-1 to TRBJ1-1; a possible D gene is TRBD1 (6 bases). Per the germline V gene, CDR1 is DFQATT and CDR2 is SNEGSKA (reference sequence). CDR3 size: 16 residues. Trimming removed 0 bases from V and 1 base from J, with 15 bases in between.

With regard to this clonotype: Germline and junction disagree at one end, which may indicate a read error. The chain combines TRBV15 with TRBJ2-2; D perhaps matches TRBD2 (6 bases). The CDR3 is 12 residues long. Germline lookup yields CDR1 LNHNV and CDR2 YYDKDF (reference sequence). The CDR3 DNA sequence: TGTGCCACCAGCAGAGATAATCGGGACTGGACTTTT. Encoded protein: CATSRDNRDWTF.

For the CDR3, the DNA is TGTGCCAGCAGTGAATCTCTCCGGGACAGAAACATTCAGTACTTC. Translated: CASSESLRDRNIQYF. The chain recombines TRBV25-1 with TRBJ2-4; 7 bases align to TRBD1. V was clipped by 1 base and J by 6 bases; unmatched bases: 6. The CDR3 sequence is 15 residues long. From germline, CDR1 is MGHDK and CDR2 SYGVNS. Full variable domain (outside the CDR3, taken from reference TRBV25-1 and TRBJ2-4): EADIYQTPRYLVIGTGKKITLECSQTMGHDKMYWYQQDPGMELHLIHYSYGVNSTEKGDLSSESTVSRIRTEHFPLTLESARPSHTSQYLCASSESLRDRNIQYFGAGTRLSVL.

The chain employs TRBV28 and TRBJ2-5; unclear D gene. CDR1 and CDR2 from the germline V gene are MDHEN and SYDVKM. V lost 1 base and J 1 base, leaving 13 bases between the germline ends. This CDR3 contains 16 residues. CDR3 in amino acids: CASSLSGATVQETQYF. Written as DNA, the CDR3 is TGTGCCAGCAGTTTATCGGGCGCAACCGTCCAAGAGACCCAGTACTTC. Using reference TRBV28 and TRBJ2-5 for the parts outside the CDR3, the full variable domain is DVKVTQSSRYLVKRTGEKVFLECVQDMDHENMFWYRQDPGLGLRLIYFSYDVKMKEKGDIPEGYSVSREKKERFSLILESASTNQTSMYLCASSLSGATVQETQYFGPGTRLLVL.

The V and J genes are TRBV29-1 and TRBJ2-5, with TRBD2 matching 9 bases. V was pared by 6 bases and J by 5 bases, with 10 bases of the junction left unmatched. CDR1 is SQVTM, CDR2 ANQGSEA, per germline. This CDR3 is 14 amino acids long. The DNA of the CDR3 is TGCAGCGTGGCAGGCGGGACTAGCCCTGAGACCCAGTACTTC. Translating gives CSVAGGTSPETQYF. Full variable domain (outside the CDR3, taken from reference TRBV29-1 and TRBJ2-5): SAVISQKPSRDICQRGTSLTIQCQVDSQVTMMFWYRQQPGQSLTLIATANQGSEATYESGFVIDKFPISRPNLTFSTLTVSNMSPEDSSIYLCSVAGGTSPETQYFGPGTRLLVL.

V gene TRBV7-2 combines with J gene TRBJ2-3, with D perhaps matching TRBD2 (6 bases). Deletions cut 4 bases from V and 1 base from J, with 15 bases between. There are 16 residues in the CDR3. Germline V gene sequence: CDR1 SGHTA, CDR2 FQGNSA. The CDR3, as DNA: TGTGCCAGCAGCTGGGGTGCGGGGCCAGGCACAGATACGCAGTATTTT. This gives the protein CASSWGAGPGTDTQYF.

The rearrangement links TRBV30 to TRBJ2-5, with D perhaps assigned TRBD1 or TRBD2 (5 bases each). This CDR3 spans 18 amino acids. Germline lookup yields CDR1 GTSNPN and CDR2 SVGIG (reference sequence). Trimming pared 2 bases from V and 5 bases from J, leaving 27 bases between. The CDR3 region is CAWSSQWPARDLGETQYF. DNA of the CDR3: TGTGCCTGGAGTTCCCAGTGGCCCGCAAGGGACCTTGGGGAGACCCAGTACTTC.

The rearrangement uses TRBV7-6 and TRBJ2-5; TRBD1 agrees at 11 bases. The CDR3 loop spans 15 amino acids. Germline V CDR1 and CDR2: SGHVS, FNYEAQ. J lost 5 bases, V lost 5 bases, and 7 bases had no gene match. The CDR3, as DNA: TGTGCCAGCAGCGACAGGACAGGGGGCTTTGAGACCCAGTACTTC. Protein: CASSDRTGGFETQYF.

This chain uses TRBV20-1 with TRBJ2-7, with D tentatively TRBD1 or TRBD2 (5 bases each). This CDR3 spans 14 amino acids. Trimming stripped 3 bases from V and 6 bases from J, with 18 bases between. Looked up from germline, CDR1 is DFQATT and CDR2 is SNEGSKA (reference sequence). The CDR3 sequence is CSASPGTYKGEQYF. Here the CDR3 DNA reads TGCAGTGCTAGTCCCGGGACGTACAAGGGCGAGCAGTACTTC.

The chain employs TRBV5-6 and TRBJ2-5; no clear D. The V and J ends lost 1 base and 2 bases respectively, with 9 bases between them. Looked up from germline, CDR1 is SGHDT and CDR2 is YYEEEE. The CDR3 runs to 14 residues. The CDR3 reads CASSLPTEQETQYF. The CDR3 nucleotides read TGTGCCAGCAGCTTGCCTACTGAACAAGAGACCCAGTACTTC.

This clonotype was seen once. The chain couples TRBV25-1 to TRBJ1-5; the D is unclear. V lost 4 bases and J lost 1, with 5 bases in between. This CDR3 has 13 amino acids. CDR1 and CDR2 (germline): MGHDK, SYGVNS. Written as DNA, the CDR3 is TGTGCCAGCAGTGCCCGGAGCAATCAGCCCCAGCATTTT. Protein: CASSARSNQPQHF.

This clonotype was seen a single time. V gene TRBV6-2 or TRBV6-3 combines with J gene TRBJ2-1, with D maybe TRBD2 (5 bases). The germline gives CDR1 MNHEY, CDR2 SVGEGT. V was clipped by 6 bases and J by 9 bases, with 12 bases between them. The CDR3 consists of 12 residues. The CDR3 coding sequence is TGTGCCAGCAGCCCGTTTGGGAGTGAGCAGTTCTTC. Its protein is CASSPFGSEQFF.

CDR3 protein: CASSQARQNTEAFF. For the CDR3, the DNA is TGCGCCAGCAGCCAAGCCCGCCAAAACACTGAAGCTTTCTTT. The chain uses TRBV4-3 and TRBJ1-1; D remains unclear. This CDR3 spans 14 amino acids. CDR1 and CDR2 from the germline V gene are LGHNA and YSLEER. Trimming removed 1 base from V and 2 bases from J, with 8 bases in between.

The CDR3 bases are TGCAGCGTCTTAGGGACTAGCGGAAGCACAGATACGCAGTATTTT. Translated: CSVLGTSGSTDTQYF. The chain links TRBV29-1 to TRBJ2-3, with 11 nucleotides matching TRBD2. Trimming took 6 bases from V and 0 from J; bases not matched to a gene: 5. Germline V lookup: CDR1 SQVTM, CDR2 ANQGSEA. The CDR3 runs 15 residues.

The V call is TRBV18, the J call TRBJ2-5, with 10 positions matching TRBD1. Germline V gene lookup returns CDR1 KGHSH and CDR2 LQKENI. The CDR3 covers 16 residues. The V gene end was trimmed by 2 bases and the J gene end by 5 bases; junction bases not matched to a gene: 8. The CDR3 sequence is CASSPKTGGFRETQYF. CDR3 DNA: TGTGCCAGCTCACCAAAGACAGGGGGCTTCAGGGAGACCCAGTACTTC.

This clonotype was seen just once. The CDR3 here is CASSLGLGFGYEQYF. In DNA form, the CDR3 reads TGTGCCAGCAGTTTAGGCCTGGGCTTTGGGTATGAGCAGTACTTC. This chain uses TRBV28 with TRBJ2-7, with D unresolved. The germline V gene encodes CDR1 MDHEN and CDR2 SYDVKM. The V gene lost 2 bases and the J gene lost 7 bases, with 18 bases spanning the gap. The CDR3 sequence is 15 residues long.